The 23 T cell receptor beta chains below were found in one sample sequenced in a study of T cell responses to AZD1222 COVID-19 vaccine. Data came from immunoSEQ multiplex PCR; TCRdb stores just in-frame clones and leaves some out. Of roughly 180,000 clones in the sample, approximately 89% were seen once. The source was peripheral blood, collected 28 days after the second AZD1222 dose. These receptors originate from an adult who received the AZD1222 COVID-19 vaccine.

The rearrangement links TRBV5-1 to TRBJ1-2; the D gene is possibly TRBD1 (5 bases). Germline loops: CDR1 SGHRS, CDR2 YFSETQ. The V end was cut by 1 base, the J end by 13 bases, with 17 bases between. CDR3 length equals 13 residues. CDR3 region: CASSLLRDGLRTF. CDR3 nucleotides: TGCGCCAGCAGCTTGTTAAGGGACGGGCTTCGCACCTTC.

This clone has just a few counts. The chain employs TRBV29-1 and TRBJ1-2; D not resolved. There are 13 residues in the CDR3. CDR1 is SQVTM and CDR2 is ANQGSEA in the germline V gene. V was pared by 3 bases and J by 0 bases, with 8 bases between. The CDR3 reads CSVEVGANYGYTF. DNA for the CDR3: TGCAGCGTTGAGGTCGGGGCTAACTATGGCTACACCTTC.

The chain joins TRBV7-2 to TRBJ2-3; TRBD2 might be the D (6 bases). Trimming shortened V by 4 bases and J by 0 bases, and 11 bases separated the two germline ends. The CDR3 loop spans 15 amino acids. Germline V gene sequence: CDR1 SGHTA, CDR2 FQGNSA. DNA of the CDR3: TGTGCCAGCAGCTCCATAGCGGTTAGCACAGATACGCAGTATTTT. It yields the protein CASSSIAVSTDTQYF. The whole variable domain, remainder taken from reference TRBV7-2 and TRBJ2-3, is GAGVSQSPSNKVTEKGKDVELRCDPISGHTALYWYRQSLGQGLEFLIYFQGNSAPDKSGLPSDRFSAERTGGSVSTLTIQRTQQEDSAVYLCASSSIAVSTDTQYFGPGTRLTVL.

The chain joins TRBV4-3 to TRBJ1-1, with a weak D call TRBD1 (6 bases). The V end was cut by 4 bases, the J end by 0 bases, with 12 bases between. Germline V gene data show CDR1 as LGHNA and CDR2 as YSLEER. The CDR3 runs to 15 residues. CDR3 sequence reads: CASSREDRVNTEAFF. As DNA, the CDR3 is TGCGCCAGCAGCCGAGAGGACAGAGTGAACACTGAAGCTTTCTTT.

The chain uses TRBV19 and TRBJ2-7; D call uncertain. The germline CDR1 and CDR2 sequences are LNHDA and SQIVND (reference sequence). Between the trimmed V and J ends, which lost 3 bases and 4 bases, there was a span of 7 bases. This CDR3 has 12 amino acids. The CDR3 spells CASSMDGYEQYF. The CDR3 bases are TGTGCCAGTAGTATGGATGGTTACGAGCAGTACTTC.

This chain connects TRBV7-2 to TRBJ2-7, with a weak D call TRBD1 (6 bases). Trimming took off 5 bases at V and 5 bases at J, with 16 bases between the two ends. Germline CDR1 SGHTA, CDR2 FQGNSA. CDR3 length: 14 amino acids. CDR3 in DNA: TGTGCCAGCAGCGTCGACAGGAGAGTAGACGAGCAGTACTTC. Translated, it gives CASSVDRRVDEQYF.

The chain has TRBV5-1 and TRBJ1-5; D unresolved. Germline CDR1 and CDR2: SGHRS and YFSETQ. The CDR3 runs 14 residues. V lost 0 bases and J 1 base, leaving 5 bases between the germline ends. The CDR3 loop is CASSLGSSNQPQHF. The CDR3 DNA follows: TGCGCCAGCAGCTTGGGCTCAAGCAATCAGCCCCAGCATTTT.

This chain links TRBV11-2 with TRBJ1-2, with 8 bases aligning to TRBD1. With V trimmed by 3 bases and J by 3 bases, 3 bases remained unmatched. The CDR3 runs to 14 residues. Looked up from germline, CDR1 is SGHAT and CDR2 is FQNNGV. CDR3 sequence reads: CASSFTGGDYGYTF. The DNA of the CDR3 is TGTGCCAGCAGCTTTACAGGGGGGGACTATGGCTACACCTTC.

This rearrangement joins TRBV5-1 to TRBJ1-1, with TRBD1 matching over 8 bases. V dropped 2 bases and J dropped 0; count of bases not matched to a gene: 9. CDR1 SGHRS and CDR2 YFSETQ come from the germline V gene. The CDR3 length is 17 residues. CDR3 nucleotides: TGCGCCAGCAGCTTAGGGACAGGAAGCCTCATGAACACTGAAGCTTTCTTT. Its protein is CASSLGTGSLMNTEAFF.

This clone has just a few counts. The chain couples TRBV6-4 to TRBJ2-1; TRBD2 matches at 9 bases. V shed 6 bases, J shed 3 bases, and the junction held 9 bases outside the gene matches. The CDR3 is made up of 16 amino acids. Germline CDR1 is MRHNA and CDR2 is SNTAGT. CDR3 residues: CASSDSGTSSYNEQFF. CDR3 nucleotides: TGTGCCAGCAGCGATTCCGGGACTAGCAGCTACAATGAGCAGTTCTTC.

This chain links TRBV7-9 with TRBJ2-1, with TRBD2 matching 13 bases. Germline loops: CDR1 SEHNR, CDR2 FQNEAQ (reference sequence). V shed 5 bases and J 4 bases; nucleotides not matched to a gene: 5. This CDR3 comprises 16 residues. This chain's CDR3 is CASSPRLAGGYNEQFF. CDR3 nucleotide sequence: TGTGCCAGCAGCCCCCGACTAGCGGGGGGATACAATGAGCAGTTCTTC.

The V gene is TRBV29-1, the J gene TRBJ2-3, with 7 bases fitting TRBD1. Looked up from germline, CDR1 is SQVTM and CDR2 is ANQGSEA. V shed 5 bases, J shed 1 base, and the junction held 6 bases outside the gene matches. This CDR3 spans 14 amino acids. CDR3 in DNA: TGCAGCGTTATAATCGGGACAGGCACAGATACGCAGTATTTT. Translating gives CSVIIGTGTDTQYF.

This clone showed up just once. V usage is TRBV20-1 and J usage is TRBJ2-5; possibly TRBD1 for D (5 bases). CDR1 is DFQATT and CDR2 is SNEGSKA in the germline V gene (reference sequence). The CDR3 covers 15 residues. The V end lost 3 bases, the J end lost 6 bases, and 20 bases lay between the germline ends. The CDR3 DNA is TGCAGTGCTAGTGACCCGTCCGTGGGGCTGCAGACCCAGTACTTC. Encoded protein: CSASDPSVGLQTQYF.

Concerning this clone: Other DNA sequences in the same sample also yield this CDR3. The rearrangement links TRBV24-1 to TRBJ2-1, with D possibly being TRBD2 (6 bases). The V and J ends lost 4 bases and 0 bases respectively, with 6 bases between them. The CDR3 runs to 14 residues. The germline V gene encodes CDR1 KGHDR and CDR2 SFDVKD. CDR3 sequence: CATSEGGSYNEQFF. The CDR3 DNA sequence: TGTGCCACCAGTGAGGGGGGCTCCTACAATGAGCAGTTCTTC.

This chain joins TRBV19 and TRBJ1-2; D perhaps matches TRBD1 (5 bases). Trimming pared 3 bases from V and 3 bases from J, leaving 17 bases between. Germline lookup yields CDR1 LNHDA and CDR2 SQIVND (reference sequence). This CDR3 has 16 residues. This chain's CDR3 is CASSILNQGLDYGYTF. CDR3 in DNA: TGTGCCAGTAGTATTTTAAATCAGGGCTTAGACTATGGCTACACCTTC.

This sequence joins TRBV10-2 and TRBJ1-3, with D perhaps matching TRBD1 (5 bases). Trimming stripped 10 bases from V and 0 bases from J, with 16 bases between. The CDR3 loop spans 15 amino acids. CDR1 is WSHSY, CDR2 SAAADI, per germline. The CDR3 loop is CANSLPGDSGNTIYF. The CDR3 DNA reads as TGCGCCAACTCCCTACCGGGGGACTCTGGAAACACCATATATTTT.

Only one count was recorded for this clone. The rearrangement uses TRBV6-5 and TRBJ2-7, with D perhaps assigned TRBD1 or TRBD2 (7 bases each). The CDR3 length is 16 residues. V gave up 2 bases and J gave up 3 bases, with 17 bases separating them. Germline V lookup: CDR1 MNHEY, CDR2 SVGAGI. The CDR3 is CASSYQGGRSGYEQYF. As DNA, the CDR3 is TGTGCCAGCAGTTACCAGGGGGGGAGATCAGGCTACGAGCAGTACTTC.

The chain joins TRBV4-1 to TRBJ1-4; 7 bases map to TRBD1. The CDR3 has 14 residues. CDR1 and CDR2 from the germline V gene are MGHRA and YSYEKL. J gave up 5 bases and V 6 bases, and 6 bases lay outside the gene matches. CDR3 sequence (DNA): TGCGCCAGCAGAGAGGGACAGACGAATGAAAAACTGTTTTTT. The encoded protein is CASREGQTNEKLFF.

The chain carries TRBV4-3 and TRBJ2-1; 9 nucleotides align to TRBD1. The CDR3 is made up of 16 amino acids. V shed 0 bases, J shed 6 bases, and the junction held 6 bases outside the gene matches. Germline assignment: CDR1 LGHNA and CDR2 YSLEER. For the CDR3, the DNA is TGCGCCAGCAGCCAAGATGGGACAGGGTATGGCAATGAGCAGTTCTTC. Its translation is CASSQDGTGYGNEQFF.

This sequence joins TRBV7-2 and TRBJ2-3; D possibly uses TRBD1 or TRBD2 (6 bases each). The V end was cut by 6 bases, the J end by 1 base, with 14 bases between. This CDR3 has 15 residues. Germline-derived CDR1 and CDR2 are SGHTA and FQGNSA. DNA of the CDR3: TGTGCCAGCAGACTAGGGGGGCGCGGCACAGATACGCAGTATTTT. The encoded protein is CASRLGGRGTDTQYF.

V usage is TRBV30 and J usage is TRBJ1-6; D remains ambiguous. The CDR3 is made up of 15 amino acids. Trimming left V 8 bases short and J 0 bases short, with 14 bases between. The germline V gene has CDR1 GTSNPN and CDR2 SVGIG (reference sequence). The CDR3 here is CAGNDWSSYNSPLHF. The CDR3 DNA reads as TGTGCCGGAAATGATTGGAGCTCCTATAATTCACCCCTCCACTTT.

This sequence joins TRBV6-5 and TRBJ2-3, with 8 bases lining up with TRBD1. CDR1 is MNHEY, CDR2 SVGAGI, per germline. V gave up 5 bases and J gave up 7 bases; unmatched junction bases: 11. The CDR3 is 15 residues long. The CDR3 protein is CASSLAGQVPHTQYF. CDR3 coding DNA: TGTGCCAGCAGTCTTGCGGGACAGGTCCCGCATACGCAGTATTTT.

The gene calls are TRBV18 and TRBJ2-1; 8 positions agree with TRBD1. Per germline, CDR1 KGHSH and CDR2 LQKENI. V lost 3 bases to trimming and J lost 3 bases; unmatched junction nucleotides: 4. This CDR3 is built from 15 residues. Written as DNA, the CDR3 is TGTGCCAGCTCACCGGGGACAGGCTACTACAATGAGCAGTTCTTC. Amino acid sequence: CASSPGTGYYNEQFF.